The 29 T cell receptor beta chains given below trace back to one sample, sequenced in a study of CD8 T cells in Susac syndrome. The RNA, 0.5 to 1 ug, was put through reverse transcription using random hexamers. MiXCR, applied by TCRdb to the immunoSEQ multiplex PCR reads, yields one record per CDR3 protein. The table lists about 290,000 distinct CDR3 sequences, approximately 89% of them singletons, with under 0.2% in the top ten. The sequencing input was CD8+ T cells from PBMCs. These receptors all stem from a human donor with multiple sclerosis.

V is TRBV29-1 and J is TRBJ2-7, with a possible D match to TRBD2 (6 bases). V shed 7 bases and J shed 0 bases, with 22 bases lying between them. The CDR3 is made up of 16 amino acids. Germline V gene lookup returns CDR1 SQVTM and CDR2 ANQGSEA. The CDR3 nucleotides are TGCAGCGCCACTTCTTTTTCGGGAGCGAGCTCCTACGAGCAGTACTTC. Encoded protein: CSATSFSGASSYEQYF.

In nucleotides, the CDR3 is TGCAGTGCTAGACATCCGGGACAGGGGAATTCACCCCTCCACTTT. Its protein product is CSARHPGQGNSPLHF. The rearrangement joins TRBV20-1 to TRBJ1-6; 10 bases agree with TRBD1. The V gene's germline CDR1 is DFQATT and CDR2 SNEGSKA (reference sequence). The CDR3 contains 15 residues. The J segment lost 7 bases and the V segment lost 2 bases, leaving 5 bases of the junction unmatched.

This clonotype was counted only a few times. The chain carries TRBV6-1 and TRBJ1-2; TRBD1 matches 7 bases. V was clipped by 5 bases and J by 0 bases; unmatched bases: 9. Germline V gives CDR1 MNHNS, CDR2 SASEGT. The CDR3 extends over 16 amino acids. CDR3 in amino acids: CASSRDRTWANYGYTF. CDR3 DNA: TGTGCCAGCAGTCGGGACAGAACCTGGGCTAACTATGGCTACACCTTC.

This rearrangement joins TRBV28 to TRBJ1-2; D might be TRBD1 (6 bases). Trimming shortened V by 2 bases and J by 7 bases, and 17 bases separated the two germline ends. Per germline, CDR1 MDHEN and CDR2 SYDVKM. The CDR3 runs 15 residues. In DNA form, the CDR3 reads TGTGCCAGCAGTTTACCCCTACCGGGGGCGGGTGGCTACACCTTC. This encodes CASSLPLPGAGGYTF.

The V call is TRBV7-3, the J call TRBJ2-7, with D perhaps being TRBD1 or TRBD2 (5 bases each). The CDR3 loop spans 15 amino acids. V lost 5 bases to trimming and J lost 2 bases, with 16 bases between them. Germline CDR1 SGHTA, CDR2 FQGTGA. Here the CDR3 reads CASSPGTFKTYEQYF. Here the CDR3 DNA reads TGTGCCAGCAGCCCCGGGACCTTCAAGACCTACGAGCAGTACTTC.

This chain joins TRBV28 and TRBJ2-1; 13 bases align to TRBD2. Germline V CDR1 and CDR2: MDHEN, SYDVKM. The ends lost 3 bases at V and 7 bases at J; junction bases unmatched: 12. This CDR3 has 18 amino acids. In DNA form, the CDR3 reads TGTGCCAGCAGTTTCGGACTAGCGGGAGAGCCCTACTTGAATGAGCAGTTCTTC. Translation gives CASSFGLAGEPYLNEQFF.

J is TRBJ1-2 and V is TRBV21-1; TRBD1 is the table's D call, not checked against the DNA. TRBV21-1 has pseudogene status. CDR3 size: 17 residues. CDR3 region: CASSTPGQGALGYGYTF. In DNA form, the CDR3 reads TGTGCCAGCAGCACCCCGGGACAGGGGGCTTTGGGCTATGGCTACACCTTC.

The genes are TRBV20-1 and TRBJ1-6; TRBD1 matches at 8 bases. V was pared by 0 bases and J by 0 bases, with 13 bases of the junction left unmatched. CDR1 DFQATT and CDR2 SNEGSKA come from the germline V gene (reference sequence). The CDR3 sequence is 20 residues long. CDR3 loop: CSARDHGLGTGSSYNSPLHF. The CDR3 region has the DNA TGCAGTGCTAGAGATCACGGCCTTGGGACAGGCAGCTCCTATAATTCACCCCTCCACTTT.

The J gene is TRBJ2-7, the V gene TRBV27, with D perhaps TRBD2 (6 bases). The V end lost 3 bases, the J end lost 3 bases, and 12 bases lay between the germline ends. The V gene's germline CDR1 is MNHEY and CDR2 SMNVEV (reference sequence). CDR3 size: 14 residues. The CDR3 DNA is TGTGCCAGCAGTTTCGGGGGTGCGCGCTACGAGCAGTACTTC. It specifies CASSFGGARYEQYF.

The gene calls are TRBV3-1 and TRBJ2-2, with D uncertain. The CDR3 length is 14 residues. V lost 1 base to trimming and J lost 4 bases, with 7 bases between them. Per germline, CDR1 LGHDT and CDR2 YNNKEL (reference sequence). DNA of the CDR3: TGTGCCAGCAGCCAAGGTTCAGCCACCGGGGAGCTGTTTTTT. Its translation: CASSQGSATGELFF.

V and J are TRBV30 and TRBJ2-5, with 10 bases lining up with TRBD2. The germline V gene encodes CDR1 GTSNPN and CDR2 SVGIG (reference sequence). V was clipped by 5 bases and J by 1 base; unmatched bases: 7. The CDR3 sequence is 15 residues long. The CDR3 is CAWQFLAGVQETQYF. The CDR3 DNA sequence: TGTGCCTGGCAGTTTCTAGCGGGGGTCCAAGAGACCCAGTACTTC. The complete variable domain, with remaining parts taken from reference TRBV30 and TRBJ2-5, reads SQTIHQWPATLVQPVGSPLSLECTVEGTSNPNLYWYRQAAGRGLQLLFYSVGIGQISSEVPQNLSASRPQDRQFILSSKKLLLSDSGFYLCAWQFLAGVQETQYFGPGTRLLVL.

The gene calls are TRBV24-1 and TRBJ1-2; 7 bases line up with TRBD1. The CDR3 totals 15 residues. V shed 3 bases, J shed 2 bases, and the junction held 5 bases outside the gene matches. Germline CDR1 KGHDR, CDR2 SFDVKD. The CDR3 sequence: CATSDIGQVNYGYTF. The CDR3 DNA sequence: TGTGCCACCAGTGATATTGGACAGGTCAACTATGGCTACACCTTC.

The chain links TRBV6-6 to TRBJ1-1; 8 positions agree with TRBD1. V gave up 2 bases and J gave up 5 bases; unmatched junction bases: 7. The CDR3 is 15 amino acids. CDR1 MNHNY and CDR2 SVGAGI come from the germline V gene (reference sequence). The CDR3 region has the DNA TGTGCCAGCAGTTACGGGGCAGGGGGCGAGACTGAAGCTTTCTTT. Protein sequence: CASSYGAGGETEAFF.

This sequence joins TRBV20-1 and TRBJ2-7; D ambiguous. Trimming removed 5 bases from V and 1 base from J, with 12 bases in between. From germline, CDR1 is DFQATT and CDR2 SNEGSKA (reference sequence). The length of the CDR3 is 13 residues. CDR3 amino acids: CSAGAVQSYEQYF. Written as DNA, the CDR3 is TGCAGTGCTGGAGCAGTACAATCCTACGAGCAGTACTTC.

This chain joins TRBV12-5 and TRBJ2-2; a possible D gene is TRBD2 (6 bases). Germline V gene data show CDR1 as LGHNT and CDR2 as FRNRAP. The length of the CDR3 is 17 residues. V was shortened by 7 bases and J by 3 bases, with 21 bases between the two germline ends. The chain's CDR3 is CASALPGAGIDTGELFF. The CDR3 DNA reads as TGTGCTAGTGCCCTCCCCGGTGCGGGAATAGACACCGGGGAGCTGTTTTTT.

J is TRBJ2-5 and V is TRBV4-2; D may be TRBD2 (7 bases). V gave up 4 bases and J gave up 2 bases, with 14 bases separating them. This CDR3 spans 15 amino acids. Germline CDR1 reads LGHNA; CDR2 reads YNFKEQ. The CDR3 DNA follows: TGTGCCAGCAGCCCGACTAGGGGGGGACAAGAGACCCAGTACTTC. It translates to CASSPTRGGQETQYF.

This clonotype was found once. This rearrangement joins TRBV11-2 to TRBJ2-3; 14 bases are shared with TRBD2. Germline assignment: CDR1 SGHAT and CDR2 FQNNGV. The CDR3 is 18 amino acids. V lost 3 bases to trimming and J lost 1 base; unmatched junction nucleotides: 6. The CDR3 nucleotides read TGTGCCAGCAGCTTTTCGGGACTAGCGGGAGTCGGCACAGATACGCAGTATTTT. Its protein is CASSFSGLAGVGTDTQYF.

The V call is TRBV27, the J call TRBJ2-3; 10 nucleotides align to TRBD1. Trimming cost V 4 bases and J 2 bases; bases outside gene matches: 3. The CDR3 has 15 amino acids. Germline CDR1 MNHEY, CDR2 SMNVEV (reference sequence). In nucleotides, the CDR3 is TGTGCCAGCAGTTCGGGACAGGGGTACACAGATACGCAGTATTTT. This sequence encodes CASSSGQGYTDTQYF.

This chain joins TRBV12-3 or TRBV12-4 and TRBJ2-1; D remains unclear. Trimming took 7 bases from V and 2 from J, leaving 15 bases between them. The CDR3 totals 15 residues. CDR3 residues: CASTPRTEAYNEQFF. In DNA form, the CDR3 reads TGTGCCAGCACCCCCCGTACAGAGGCCTACAATGAGCAGTTCTTC.

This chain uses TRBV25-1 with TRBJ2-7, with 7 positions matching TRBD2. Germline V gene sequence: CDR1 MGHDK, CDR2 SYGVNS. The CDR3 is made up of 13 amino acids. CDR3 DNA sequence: TGTGCAGCGACGACTGGCGGGAGTTCCGAGCAGTACTTC. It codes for CAATTGGSSEQYF.

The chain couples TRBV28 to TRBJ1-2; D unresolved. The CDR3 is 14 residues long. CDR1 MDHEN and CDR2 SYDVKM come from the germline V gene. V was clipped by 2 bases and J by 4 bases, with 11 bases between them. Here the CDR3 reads CASSLPASGYGYTF. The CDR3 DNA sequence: TGTGCCAGCAGTTTACCGGCCTCTGGCTATGGCTACACCTTC.

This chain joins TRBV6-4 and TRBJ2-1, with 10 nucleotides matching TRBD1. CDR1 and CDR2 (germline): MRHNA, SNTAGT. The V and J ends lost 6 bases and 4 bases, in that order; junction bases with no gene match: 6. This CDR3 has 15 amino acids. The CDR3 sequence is CASSRGTGEYNEQFF. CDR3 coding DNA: TGTGCCAGCAGCCGGGGGACAGGGGAATACAATGAGCAGTTCTTC.

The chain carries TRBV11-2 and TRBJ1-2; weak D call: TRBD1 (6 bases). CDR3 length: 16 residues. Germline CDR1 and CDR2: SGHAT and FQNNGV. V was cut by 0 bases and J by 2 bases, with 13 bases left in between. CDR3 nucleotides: TGTGCCAGCAGCTTAGATGCTCGGCAGGGGAACTATGGCTACACCTTC. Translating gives CASSLDARQGNYGYTF.

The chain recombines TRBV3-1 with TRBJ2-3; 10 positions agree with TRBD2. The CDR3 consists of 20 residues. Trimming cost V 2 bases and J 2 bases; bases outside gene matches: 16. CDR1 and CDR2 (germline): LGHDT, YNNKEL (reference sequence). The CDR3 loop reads CASSQWLPASGGTPTDTQYF. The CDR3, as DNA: TGTGCCAGCAGCCAATGGCTTCCGGCTAGCGGGGGAACCCCCACAGATACGCAGTATTTT.

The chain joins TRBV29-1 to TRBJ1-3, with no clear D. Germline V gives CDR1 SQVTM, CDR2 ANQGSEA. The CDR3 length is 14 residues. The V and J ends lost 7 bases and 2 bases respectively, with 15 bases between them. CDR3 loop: CSAGTSTAGNTIYF. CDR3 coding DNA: TGCAGCGCGGGCACCTCAACAGCTGGAAACACCATATATTTT.

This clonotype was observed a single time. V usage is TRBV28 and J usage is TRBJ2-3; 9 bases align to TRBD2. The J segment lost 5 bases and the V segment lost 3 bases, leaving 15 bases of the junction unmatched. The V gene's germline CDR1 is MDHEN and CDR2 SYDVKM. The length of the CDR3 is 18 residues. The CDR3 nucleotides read TGTGCCAGCAGTTTTATGGTAGCGGGAGATCTCTTCGGAGATACGCAGTATTTT. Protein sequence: CASSFMVAGDLFGDTQYF.

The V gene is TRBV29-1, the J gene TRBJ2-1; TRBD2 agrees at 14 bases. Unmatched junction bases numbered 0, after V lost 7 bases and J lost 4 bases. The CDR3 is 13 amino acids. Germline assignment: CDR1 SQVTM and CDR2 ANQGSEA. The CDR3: CSGTSGGYNEQFF. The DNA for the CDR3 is TGCAGCGGGACTAGCGGGGGGTACAATGAGCAGTTCTTC.

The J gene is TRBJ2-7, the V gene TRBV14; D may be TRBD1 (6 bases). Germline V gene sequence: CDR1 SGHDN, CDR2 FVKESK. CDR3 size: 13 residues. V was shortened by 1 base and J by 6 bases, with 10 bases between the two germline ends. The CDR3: CASSQGWTAEQYF. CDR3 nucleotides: TGTGCCAGCAGCCAAGGGTGGACAGCCGAGCAGTACTTC.

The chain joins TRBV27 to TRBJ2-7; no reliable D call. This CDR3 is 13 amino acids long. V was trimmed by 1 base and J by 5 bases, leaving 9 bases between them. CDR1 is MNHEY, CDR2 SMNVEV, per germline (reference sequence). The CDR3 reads CASSLLQTNEQYF. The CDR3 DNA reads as TGTGCCAGCAGTTTATTACAGACGAACGAGCAGTACTTC.